This paragraph reports one TCR beta chain. These data are taken from a study of T cells in Graves' hyperthyroidism and ophthalmopathy. From germline, CDR1 is LGHNT and CDR2 FRNRAP. The CDR3 contains 17 residues. Researchers took RNA transcripts and amplified the TCR beta CDR3 regions from them. An initial round of RT-PCR targeting the TCR CDR3 relied on the HTBI primer set. TCRdb redid the calling of the multiplex PCR reads with MiXCR, one entry per CDR3 protein. The repertoire consists of 30,000 to 35,000 distinct CDR3 sequences, with 40% to 65% occurring once and the leading ten covering roughly 25%.

The origin of this receptor is a woman aged 40 to 50 with Graves' ophthalmopathy. V usage is TRBV12-5 and J usage is TRBJ2-1, with 13 bases matching TRBD2. Sequenced sample: blood. The CDR3 loop is CASARRPGLAGENEQFF. DNA of the CDR3: TGTGCCAGCGCGAGGCGACCCGGACTAGCGGGGGAGAATGAGCAGTTCTTC. Supplemented by reference TRBV12-5 and TRBJ2-1, the full variable domain reads DARVTQTPRHKVTEMGQEVTMRCQPILGHNTVFWYRQTMMQGLELLAYFRNRAPLDDSGMPKDRFSAEMPDATLATLKIQPSEPRDSAVYFCASARRPGLAGENEQFFGPGTRLTVL.